The 10 T cell receptor beta chains presented below share a single source sample, sequenced in a study of blood T cells in healthy people across ages (dated by TCRdb to 2013 to 2016). Receptor amplification or capture employed 5' RACE. TCRdb records Illumina HiSeq 2500 as the sequencer. The second PCR ran for about 6 to 12 cycles and used a J-beta primer mix along with a sample-barcoded 5' primer. TCRdb ran its own pipeline on the public reads, namely fastp trimming at Q25 and MiXCR clone calling, and kept in-frame beta chains. Rows with one shared CDR3 protein collapse into an entry with the most common genes and DNA. Counted in this sample were about 770,000 distinct CDR3 sequences; about 42% of them appeared once. The ten largest account for about a fifth of the sample. The specimen was blood. These receptors originate from a man aged 55 to 70 in good health.

V usage is TRBV16 and J usage is TRBJ1-4; no clear D. From germline, CDR1 is KGHSY and CDR2 FQNENV. The CDR3 is 15 amino acids. V lost 0 bases to trimming and J lost 4 bases, with 9 bases between them. As DNA, the CDR3 is TGTGCCAGCAGCCAATCCCAACAGTATAATGAAAAACTGTTTTTT. Amino acids: CASSQSQQYNEKLFF.

In its sample, this clonotype was seen a few times. The rearrangement uses TRBV20-1 and TRBJ2-7; tentative D call: TRBD1 (6 bases). The germline V and J ends were trimmed by 0 bases and 7 bases, with 10 bases remaining between them. Germline lookup yields CDR1 DFQATT and CDR2 SNEGSKA (reference sequence). The CDR3 length is 12 residues. CDR3 protein: CSARDLGQEQYF. In nucleotides, the CDR3 is TGCAGTGCTAGAGATCTCGGACAGGAGCAGTACTTC.

In this sample, this clonotype turned up a few times. This chain connects TRBV25-1 to TRBJ2-3; D possibly uses TRBD1 or TRBD2 (6 bases each). CDR3 length equals 12 residues. V lost 3 bases and J 6 bases, leaving 7 bases between the germline ends. Germline CDR1 reads MGHDK; CDR2 reads SYGVNS. CDR3 amino acids: CASSEGGDTQYF. CDR3 coding DNA: TGTGCCAGCAGTGAGGGGGGCGATACGCAGTATTTT.

The chain employs TRBV7-9 and TRBJ1-5; 10 bases are a match to TRBD1. From germline, CDR1 is SEHNR and CDR2 FQNEAQ (reference sequence). Trimming at V came to 6 bases and at J to 5 bases, leaving 4 bases not matched to a gene. CDR3 length equals 14 residues. CDR3 loop: CASSYGQGDQPQHF. The CDR3 nucleotides are TGTGCCAGCAGTTATGGACAGGGGGATCAGCCCCAGCATTTT.

This sequence joins TRBV3-1 and TRBJ1-6, with TRBD1 matching over 8 bases. This CDR3 is built from 15 residues. V shed 5 bases, J shed 7 bases, and the junction held 7 bases outside the gene matches. The V gene's germline CDR1 is LGHDT and CDR2 YNNKEL (reference sequence). CDR3 residues: CASSIRTGHNSPLHF. The DNA for the CDR3 is TGTGCCAGCAGCATCCGGACAGGGCACAATTCACCCCTCCACTTT.

This clonotype was counted a few times. CDR3 DNA: TGTGCCAGCAGTCGAGGTGCCGGGACAGGGTTAAGCACAGATACGCAGTATTTT. Its protein product is CASSRGAGTGLSTDTQYF. The chain has TRBV7-8 and TRBJ2-3; 9 positions match TRBD1. The CDR3 is 18 amino acids. J was trimmed by 0 bases and V by 6 bases; bases with no gene match: 13. Looked up from germline, CDR1 is SGHVS and CDR2 is FQNEAQ.

The chain carries TRBV7-2 and TRBJ2-1; no clear D gene. CDR1 is SGHTA, CDR2 FQGNSA, per germline. Trimming shortened V by 1 base and J by 9 bases, and 7 bases separated the two germline ends. The CDR3 consists of 12 residues. CDR3 amino acids: CASSLVRTEQFF. The CDR3 nucleotides read TGTGCCAGCAGCTTAGTGCGGACTGAGCAGTTCTTC.

The sample holds one count of this clonotype. CDR3 protein: CASSYLGGTSYEQYF. CDR3 bases: TGTGCCAGCAGTTATTTAGGGGGCACTTCCTACGAGCAGTACTTC. The chain combines TRBV6-2 or TRBV6-3 with TRBJ2-7, with TRBD1 matching over 7 bases. Germline assignment: CDR1 MNHEY and CDR2 SVGEGT. This CDR3 region has 15 residues. Trimming took 3 bases from V and 1 from J; bases not matched to a gene: 6.

This clonotype was detected only a few times. The V gene is TRBV28, the J gene TRBJ2-2; 8 nucleotides match TRBD1. Trimming cost V 3 bases and J 4 bases; bases outside gene matches: 10. The length of the CDR3 is 17 residues. Germline V gene lookup returns CDR1 MDHEN and CDR2 SYDVKM. The CDR3: CASSLRAQGGGTGELFF. The DNA for the CDR3 is TGTGCCAGCAGTTTGAGGGCACAGGGGGGAGGCACCGGGGAGCTGTTTTTT. The complete variable domain, with remaining parts taken from reference TRBV28 and TRBJ2-2, reads DVKVTQSSRYLVKRTGEKVFLECVQDMDHENMFWYRQDPGLGLRLIYFSYDVKMKEKGDIPEGYSVSREKKERFSLILESASTNQTSMYLCASSLRAQGGGTGELFFGEGSRLTVL.

The chain recombines TRBV12-3 or TRBV12-4 with TRBJ2-5; D may be TRBD2 (6 bases). V was shortened by 6 bases and J by 11 bases, with 16 bases between the two germline ends. This CDR3 is 12 amino acids long. CDR3 coding DNA: TGTGCCAGCAGGCCCCTCTTGGCGGGGCAGTACTTC. It translates to CASRPLLAGQYF.